Below, one TCR beta chain is given with its context. Its antigen is not known. These data come from a study of graft-versus-host responses after intestinal transplantation. Study-level information: Recipients underwent multivisceral, liver-intestinal, or isolated intestinal transplants.

Regarding the study as a whole: Some GvH clones were seen earlier in gut or blood, suggesting intestinal origin. Subjects displaying graft-donor T cell macrochimerism possessed elevated graft-versus-host to host-versus-graft clonal ratios inside allografts. Declines in HvG clones occurring early post-transplant were associated with peak circulating GvH clone levels.

Sequencing used immunoSEQ multiplex PCR; TCRdb keeps in-frame clones, though not all of them. The sample lists under 20,000 clones, about nine tenths seen once, with around half in the top ten. The CDR3 has 16 amino acids. Trimming left V 0 bases short and J 7 bases short, with 16 bases between. Germline CDR1 is SEHNR and CDR2 is FQNEAQ (reference sequence). The specimen comprised bone marrow, sampled approximately 120 days after transplant. The sequence derives from a human patient who received an intestinal transplant, so some T cells may come from the graft donor. The V gene is TRBV7-9, the J gene TRBJ2-1; D possibly corresponds to TRBD1 (6 bases). The CDR3 DNA follows: TGTGCCAGCAGCTTAGCGGTTCTCGGCAGGGGAAATGAGCAGTTCTTC. This encodes CASSLAVLGRGNEQFF. Full variable domain (remainder filled in from reference TRBV7-9 and TRBJ2-1): DTGVSQNPRHKITKRGQNVTFRCDPISEHNRLYWYRQTLGQGPEFLTYFQNEAQLEKSRLLSDRFSAERPKGSFSTLEIQRTEQGDSAMYLCASSLAVLGRGNEQFFGPGTRLTVL.